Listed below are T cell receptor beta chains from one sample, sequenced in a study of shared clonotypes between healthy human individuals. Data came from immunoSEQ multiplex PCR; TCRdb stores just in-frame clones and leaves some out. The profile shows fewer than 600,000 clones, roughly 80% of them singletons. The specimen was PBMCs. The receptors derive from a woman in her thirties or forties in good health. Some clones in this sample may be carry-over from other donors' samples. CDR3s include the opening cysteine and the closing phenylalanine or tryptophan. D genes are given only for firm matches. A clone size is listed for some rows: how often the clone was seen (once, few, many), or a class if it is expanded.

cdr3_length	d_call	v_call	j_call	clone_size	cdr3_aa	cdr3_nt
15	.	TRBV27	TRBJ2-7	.	CASSFRQALLGEQYF	TGTGCCAGCAGTTTTAGACAGGCTCTACTAGGGGAGCAGTACTTC
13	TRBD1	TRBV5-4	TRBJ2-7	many	CASSSGQSYEQYF	TGTGCCAGCAGCTCGGGACAGTCCTACGAGCAGTACTTC
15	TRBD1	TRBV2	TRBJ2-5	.	CASSAGTGGFETQYF	TGTGCCAGCAGTGCAGGGACAGGGGGCTTCGAGACCCAGTACTTC
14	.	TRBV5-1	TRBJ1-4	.	CASSSSATNEKLFF	TGCGCCAGCAGCTCTAGCGCAACTAATGAAAAACTGTTTTTT
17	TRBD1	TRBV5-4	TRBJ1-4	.	CASSLRRGQGANEKLFF	TGTGCCAGCAGCCTTCGCAGGGGACAGGGGGCTAATGAAAAACTGTTTTTT
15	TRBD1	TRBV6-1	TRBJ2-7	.	CASSEAGTGRYEQYF	TGTGCCAGCAGTGAAGCAGGGACAGGGCGTTACGAGCAGTACTTC
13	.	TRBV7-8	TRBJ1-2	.	CASSETTVYGYTF	TGTGCCAGCAGCGAAACCACAGTATATGGCTACACCTTC
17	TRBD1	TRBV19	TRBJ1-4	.	CASSTVPGQGKDEKLFF	TGTGCCAGTAGTACAGTCCCGGGACAGGGAAAGGATGAAAAACTGTTTTTT
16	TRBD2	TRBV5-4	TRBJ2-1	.	CASSEGDGRALNEQFF	TGTGCCAGCAGCGAAGGGGACGGGAGGGCCCTTAATGAGCAGTTCTTC
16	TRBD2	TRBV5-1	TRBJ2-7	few	CASSPLGSGNPHEQYF	TGCGCCAGCAGCCCCCTGGGTAGCGGGAACCCCCACGAGCAGTACTTC
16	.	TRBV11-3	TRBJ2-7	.	CASSLGAGGPTGEQYF	TGTGCCAGCAGCTTAGGGGCAGGGGGGCCAACTGGAGAGCAGTACTTC
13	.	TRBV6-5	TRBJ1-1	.	CASSPSPNTEAFF	TGTGCCAGCAGTCCCTCCCCGAACACTGAAGCTTTCTTT
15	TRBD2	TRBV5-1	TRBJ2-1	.	CASIGLAGTYNEQFF	TGCGCCAGCATTGGTCTAGCGGGAACCTACAATGAGCAGTTCTTC
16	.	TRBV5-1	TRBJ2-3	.	CASSLEGLLASDTQYF	TGCGCCAGCAGCTTGGAAGGCTTACTAGCATCAGATACGCAGTATTTT
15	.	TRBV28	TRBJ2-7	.	CASSTPGRETYEQYF	TGTGCCAGCAGTACCCCCGGCAGGGAAACCTACGAGCAGTACTTC
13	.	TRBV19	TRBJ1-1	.	CASSIIPMTGAFF	TGTGCCAGTAGTATAATCCCAATGACCGGAGCTTTCTTT
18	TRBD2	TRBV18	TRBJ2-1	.	CASSTRGSGSTLSSEQFF	TGTGCCAGCTCCACCAGGGGTAGCGGGAGTACCCTATCCAGTGAGCAGTTCTTC
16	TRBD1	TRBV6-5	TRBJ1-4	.	CASSYSSGQGNEKLFF	TGTGCCAGCAGTTACTCCTCGGGACAGGGGAATGAAAAACTGTTTTTT
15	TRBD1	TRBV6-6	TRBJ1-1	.	CASSYTGQVNTEAFF	TGTGCCAGCAGTTATACAGGACAGGTAAACACTGAAGCTTTCTTT
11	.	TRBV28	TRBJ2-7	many	CASRLNYEQYF	TGTGCCAGCAGGCTAAACTACGAGCAGTACTTC
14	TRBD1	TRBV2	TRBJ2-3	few	CANKGQLNTDTQYF	TGTGCCAACAAGGGACAGCTCAACACAGATACGCAGTATTTT
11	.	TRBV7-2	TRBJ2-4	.	CASSVGTPQYF	TGTGCCAGCAGCGTAGGGACTCCCCAGTACTTC
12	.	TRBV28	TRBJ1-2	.	CASSAGSYGYTF	TGTGCCAGCAGTGCAGGGTCCTATGGCTACACCTTC
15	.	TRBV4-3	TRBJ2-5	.	CASSQEGQGGETQYF	TGCGCCAGCAGCCAAGAGGGTCAGGGCGGGGAGACCCAGTACTTC
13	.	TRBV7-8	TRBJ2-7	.	CASSLTGKGEQYF	TGTGCCAGCAGCTTAACAGGGAAAGGCGAGCAGTACTTC
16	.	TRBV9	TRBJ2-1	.	CASSPRGGGPTGEQFF	TGTGCCAGCAGCCCAAGGGGGGGCGGACCCACGGGTGAGCAGTTCTTC
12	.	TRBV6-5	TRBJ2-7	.	CASSSSLGEQYF	TGTGCCAGCAGTTCATCACTAGGCGAGCAGTACTTC
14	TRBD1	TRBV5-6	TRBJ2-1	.	CASSARTGSNEQFF	TGTGCCAGCAGCGCGAGGACAGGTAGCAATGAGCAGTTCTTC
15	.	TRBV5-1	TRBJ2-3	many	CASSPGQPSTDTQYF	TGCGCCAGCAGTCCGGGACAACCTAGCACAGATACGCAGTATTTT
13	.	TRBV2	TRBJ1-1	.	CASSEQESTEAFF	TGTGCCAGCAGCGAACAGGAGAGCACTGAAGCTTTCTTT
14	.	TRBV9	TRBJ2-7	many	CASSAASASYEQYF	TGTGCCAGCAGCGCCGCTAGCGCCTCCTACGAGCAGTACTTC
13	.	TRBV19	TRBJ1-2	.	CASSIGGRGGYTF	TGTGCCAGTAGTATAGGGGGGCGAGGAGGCTACACCTTC
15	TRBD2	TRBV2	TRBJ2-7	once	CASSLRLAETSEQYF	TGTGCCAGCAGTCTTAGACTAGCGGAAACGAGCGAGCAGTACTTC
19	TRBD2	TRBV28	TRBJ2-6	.	CASSAPGLAGFSGANVLTF	TGTGCCAGCAGTGCCCCGGGACTAGCGGGGTTCTCTGGGGCCAACGTCCTGACTTTC
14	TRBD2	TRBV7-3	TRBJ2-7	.	CASSSLAGVGEQYF	TGTGCCAGCAGCTCACTAGCGGGAGTTGGTGAGCAGTACTTC
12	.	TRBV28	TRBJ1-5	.	CASSLLDQPQHF	TGTGCCAGCAGTTTACTTGACCAGCCCCAGCATTTT
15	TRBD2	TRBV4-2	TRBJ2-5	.	CASTPGLANQETQYF	TGTGCCAGCACCCCGGGACTAGCAAATCAAGAGACCCAGTACTTC
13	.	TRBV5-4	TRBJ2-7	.	CASSSDPGYEQYF	TGTGCCAGCAGCTCCGACCCGGGTTACGAGCAGTACTTC
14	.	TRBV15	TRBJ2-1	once	CATSRVTSSGEQFF	TGTGCCACCAGCAGGGTAACTAGCAGTGGGGAGCAGTTCTTC
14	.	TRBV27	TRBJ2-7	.	CASSPGQITYEQYF	TGTGCCAGCTCCCCGGGGCAGATAACCTACGAGCAGTACTTC
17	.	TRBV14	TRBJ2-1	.	CASSHRGRDSSYNEQFF	TGTGCCAGCAGCCACAGAGGGCGGGATAGCTCCTACAATGAGCAGTTCTTC
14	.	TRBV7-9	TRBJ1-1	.	CASSLEGLGTEAFF	TGTGCCAGCAGCTTAGAGGGTCTGGGCACTGAAGCTTTCTTT
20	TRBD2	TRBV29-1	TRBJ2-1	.	CSVIIPGGTSGTPYPNEQFF	TGCAGCGTCATCATTCCGGGGGGGACTAGCGGCACCCCTTACCCCAATGAGCAGTTCTTC
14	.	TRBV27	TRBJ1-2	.	CASSLGGPNYGYTF	TGTGCCAGCAGTTTAGGAGGACCTAACTATGGCTACACCTTC
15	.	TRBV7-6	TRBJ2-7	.	CASSLSGAGSYEQYF	TGTGCCAGCAGCTTATCGGGGGCCGGATCCTACGAGCAGTACTTC
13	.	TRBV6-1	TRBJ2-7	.	CATTGTFFPEEYF	TGTGCCACTACCGGGACATTTTTTCCTGAGGAGTACTTC
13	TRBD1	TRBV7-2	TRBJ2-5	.	CASIPTGVETQYF	TGTGCCAGCATCCCCACAGGGGTCGAGACCCAGTACTTC
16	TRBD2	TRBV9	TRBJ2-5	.	CASSDTLAGVGETQYF	TGTGCCAGCAGTGACACCCTTGCGGGAGTGGGAGAGACCCAGTACTTC
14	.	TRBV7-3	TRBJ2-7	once	CASSLSGAGAEQYF	TGTGCCAGCAGCCTAAGCGGGGCAGGGGCCGAGCAGTACTTC
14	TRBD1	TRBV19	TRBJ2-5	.	CASSTPGQGKTQYF	TGTGCCAGTAGTACTCCGGGACAGGGAAAGACCCAGTACTTC
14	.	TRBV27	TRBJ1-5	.	CASSLGPGVGPQHF	TGTGCCAGCAGTTTAGGACCCGGGGTGGGGCCCCAGCATTTT
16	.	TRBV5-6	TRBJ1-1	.	CASSLGPGISAVGAFF	TGTGCCAGCAGCTTGGGTCCGGGGATCTCCGCCGTAGGGGCTTTCTTT
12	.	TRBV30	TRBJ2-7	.	CALRTDAYEQYF	TGTGCCCTCCGGACGGACGCATACGAGCAGTACTTC
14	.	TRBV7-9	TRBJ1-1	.	CASSLGGSGTAAFF	TGTGCCAGCAGCTTAGGGGGGTCGGGGACGGCAGCTTTCTTT
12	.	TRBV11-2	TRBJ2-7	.	CASSAPTYEQYF	TGTGCCAGCAGCGCCCCTACCTACGAGCAGTACTTC
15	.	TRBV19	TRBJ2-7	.	CATRPSFQPPYEQYF	TGTGCCACTAGGCCCTCTTTTCAACCACCCTACGAGCAGTACTTC
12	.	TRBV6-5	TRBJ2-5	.	CASRGWGETQYF	TGTGCCAGCCGAGGATGGGGAGAGACCCAGTACTTC